This is a list of T cell receptor beta chains from one sample in a study of PD-L1 blockade in urothelial cancer. Repertoires were generated with immunoSEQ multiplex PCR, while TCRdb's copy carries only in-frame clones and drops some. Of approximately 90,000 clones in the sample, 90% were seen once. The sample consisted of PBMCs, taken around atezolizumab (anti-PD-L1) treatment. All receptors derive from a man between 60 and 75 years old with urothelial cancer. The CDR3 runs from the conserved cysteine through the conserved F or W. Each record gives: D gene, clone size, J gene, V gene, CDR3 protein, CDR3 DNA. D genes are given only for firm matches. Some rows have no size entry. The others give once, few or many, or a class for an expanded clone.

>TRBD1|NA|TRBJ1-6|TRBV30
CAWSVAGGLNSPLHF
TGTGCCTGGAGTGTAGCAGGGGGCCTAAATTCACCCCTCCACTTT
>NA|few|TRBJ2-7|TRBV7-8
CASRTIGDREQYF
TGTGCCAGCAGGACGATCGGGGATCGCGAGCAGTACTTC
>NA|few|TRBJ1-6|TRBV23-1
CASSQSRKSLGQSSYNSPLHF
TGCGCCAGCAGTCAATCGCGTAAATCCCTCGGACAGAGCTCCTATAATTCACCCCTCCACTTT
>NA|NA|TRBJ2-1|TRBV7-2
CASSLAIASSSYNEQFF
TGTGCCAGCAGCTTAGCGATAGCCTCGAGCTCCTACAATGAGCAGTTCTTC
>TRBD1|NA|TRBJ2-7|TRBV10-3
CAISERQGNYEQYF
TGTGCCATCAGTGAGCGACAGGGAAACTACGAGCAGTACTTC
>TRBD2|NA|TRBJ2-5|TRBV10-3
CAISESMVSGGQETQYF
TGTGCCATCAGTGAGTCGATGGTTAGCGGGGGGCAAGAGACCCAGTACTTC
>TRBD1|once|TRBJ1-2|TRBV4-2
CASSQVSGTGGYTF
TGTGCCAGCAGCCAAGTATCCGGGACAGGGGGCTACACCTTC
>TRBD2|once|TRBJ2-7|TRBV6-1
CASSDLGTSGSSYEQYF
TGTGCCAGCAGTGATCTCGGGACTAGCGGGAGTTCCTACGAGCAGTACTTC
>TRBD2|NA|TRBJ2-7|TRBV5-4
CASSLGSGEGEQYF
TGTGCCAGCAGCTTGGGTAGCGGGGAAGGCGAGCAGTACTTC
>NA|NA|TRBJ1-1|TRBV14
CASSGAGGGTEAFF
TGTGCCAGCAGCGGCGCGGGGGGTGGCACTGAAGCTTTCTTT
>TRBD1|NA|TRBJ2-7|TRBV7-2
CASSPRTGPYEQYF
TGTGCCAGCAGCCCCAGGACAGGGCCCTACGAGCAGTACTTC
>TRBD1|NA|TRBJ1-2|TRBV5-6
CARDRGYGYTF
TGTGCCAGGGACAGGGGCTATGGCTACACCTTC
>TRBD2|NA|TRBJ2-1|TRBV6-1
CASSAFRVASGSNEQFF
TGTGCCAGCAGTGCCTTCAGGGTGGCTAGCGGGAGTAATGAGCAGTTCTTC
>NA|NA|TRBJ2-3|TRBV7-2
CASSPSGTDTQYF
TGTGCCAGCAGCCCGTCGGGGACAGATACGCAGTATTTT
>TRBD2|once|TRBJ2-2|TRBV29-1
CSVGASGNTGELFF
TGCAGCGTTGGAGCTAGCGGGAACACCGGGGAGCTGTTTTTT
>NA|NA|TRBJ1-2|TRBV28
CASSLGGPAAYGYTF
TGTGCCAGCAGTTTGGGAGGGCCGGCGGCCTATGGCTACACCTTC
>NA|NA|TRBJ2-3|TRBV2
CASSELLRSDTQYF
TGTGCCAGCAGTGAACTCCTCCGGTCAGATACGCAGTATTTT
>NA|NA|TRBJ2-7|TRBV5-4
CASSLAGSFYEQYF
TGTGCCAGCAGCTTGGCCGGGAGCTTTTACGAGCAGTACTTC
>NA|few|TRBJ2-5|TRBV7-2
CASSFGRIPLRRETQYF
TGTGCCAGCAGCTTCGGGCGGATACCCCTTCGGAGGGAGACCCAGTACTTC
>NA|once|TRBJ2-1|TRBV9
CASSVGGLSIEQFF
TGTGCCAGCAGCGTAGGAGGCCTAAGCATTGAGCAGTTCTTC
>NA|few|TRBJ2-7|TRBV11-2
CASSLVAGEGVYEQYF
TGTGCCAGCAGCTTAGTAGCAGGGGAGGGGGTCTACGAGCAGTACTTC
>TRBD1|NA|TRBJ2-7|TRBV15
CATSRPPQGAYEQYF
TGTGCCACCAGCAGACCCCCACAGGGGGCTTACGAGCAGTACTTC
>NA|once|TRBJ2-5|TRBV5-1
CASSLGGARETQYF
TGCGCCAGCAGCTTGGGCGGGGCGCGGGAGACCCAGTACTTC
>NA|NA|TRBJ2-3|TRBV11-2
CASGQTDTQYF
TGTGCCAGCGGACAAACAGATACGCAGTATTTT
>TRBD2|NA|TRBJ2-3|TRBV7-7
CASSPPGLAGTRGTQYF
TGTGCCAGCAGCCCCCCGGGACTAGCGGGGACTAGGGGTACGCAGTATTTT
>NA|NA|TRBJ1-1|TRBV9
CASSVVSDTEAFF
TGTGCCAGCAGCGTAGTGTCTGACACTGAAGCTTTCTTT
>TRBD2|NA|TRBJ2-1|TRBV4-2
CASSRRLAGGPGNEQFF
TGTGCCAGCAGCCGAAGACTAGCGGGGGGGCCTGGGAATGAGCAGTTCTTC
>NA|few|TRBJ1-6|TRBV5-6
CASSDLMGGSLHF
TGTGCCAGCAGCGACTTAATGGGCGGGTCCCTCCACTTT
>TRBD2|NA|TRBJ2-5|TRBV6-1
CASRNPGGVETQYF
TGTGCCAGCAGAAACCCCGGGGGGGTGGAGACCCAGTACTTC
>NA|NA|TRBJ1-4|TRBV7-8
CASSTAGAEKLFF
TGTGCCAGCAGCACCGCAGGGGCTGAAAAACTGTTTTTT
>TRBD1|NA|TRBJ2-6|TRBV19
CASSTTGVGANVLTF
TGTGCCAGTAGTACTACAGGGGTAGGGGCCAACGTCCTGACTTTC
>TRBD1|NA|TRBJ2-7|TRBV18
CASSDRDPPEQYF
TGTGCCAGCTCCGACAGGGATCCTCCCGAGCAGTACTTC
>NA|NA|TRBJ2-7|TRBV4-2
CASSQETGGPGEQYF
TGTGCCAGCAGCCAGGAGACCGGGGGACCAGGAGAGCAGTACTTC
>TRBD2|NA|TRBJ2-7|TRBV6-5
CASSYSTSGSYEQYF
TGTGCCAGCAGTTACTCGACTAGCGGGTCCTACGAGCAGTACTTC
>NA|NA|TRBJ1-5|TRBV4-2
CASSQEHVSNQPQHF
TGTGCCAGCAGCCAAGAACACGTTAGCAATCAGCCCCAGCATTTT
>NA|NA|TRBJ2-2|TRBV28
CASTSQGTGELFF
TGTGCCAGCACCTCACAGGGAACCGGGGAGCTGTTTTTT
>NA|NA|TRBJ2-7|TRBV6-6
CASSYSTGDTSYEQYF
TGTGCCAGCAGTTACTCGACCGGGGACACCTCCTACGAGCAGTACTTC